The T cell receptor beta chain under discussion was sequenced for a study of blood T cell repertoires in COVID-19. Overall study context: T cells, B-cell-depleted T cells, or PBMCs supplied cDNA or gDNA.

Original methodology: Cell counts per sample came from amplifying reference gene primers. Assay: immunoSEQ multiplex PCR; the TCRdb copy retains only in-frame clones and omits some. V and J calls plus clone size are reproduced from that table; the DNA served to infer D and trimming. In the table there are more than 95,000 clones, 84% of which are singletons. A few counts support this clone. This CDR3 contains 14 residues. The V gene's germline CDR1 is SNHLY and CDR2 FYNNEI. Trimming pared 4 bases from V and 5 bases from J, leaving 12 bases between. The chain links TRBV2 to TRBJ1-5, with D possibly TRBD1 on 6 matching bases. Sequencing was carried out using peripheral blood. This receptor was taken from a man in his 60s with acute or convalescent COVID-19. CDR3 in amino acids: CASSAGGPDQPQHF. CDR3 coding DNA: TGTGCCAGCAGTGCGGGGGGGCCGGATCAGCCCCAGCATTTT.